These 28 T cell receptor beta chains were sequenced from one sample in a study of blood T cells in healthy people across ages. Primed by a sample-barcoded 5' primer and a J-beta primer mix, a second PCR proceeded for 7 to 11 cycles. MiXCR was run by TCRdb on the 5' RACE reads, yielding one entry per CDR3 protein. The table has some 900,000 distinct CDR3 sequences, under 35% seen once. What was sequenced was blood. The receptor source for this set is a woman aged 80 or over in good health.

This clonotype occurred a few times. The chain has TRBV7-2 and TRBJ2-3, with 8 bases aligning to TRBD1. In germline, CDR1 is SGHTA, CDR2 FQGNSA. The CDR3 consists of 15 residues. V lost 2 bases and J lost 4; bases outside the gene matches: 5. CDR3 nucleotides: TGTGCCAGCAGCTTACAGGGGGCTGGAGCAGATACGCAGTATTTT. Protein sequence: CASSLQGAGADTQYF.

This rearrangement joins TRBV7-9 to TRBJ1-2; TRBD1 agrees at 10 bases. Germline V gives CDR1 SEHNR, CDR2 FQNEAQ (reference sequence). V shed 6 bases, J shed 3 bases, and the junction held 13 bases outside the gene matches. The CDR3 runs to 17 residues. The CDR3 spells CASSPPGQGLLDYGYTF. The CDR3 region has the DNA TGTGCCAGCAGTCCACCGGGACAGGGGCTTCTAGACTATGGCTACACCTTC.

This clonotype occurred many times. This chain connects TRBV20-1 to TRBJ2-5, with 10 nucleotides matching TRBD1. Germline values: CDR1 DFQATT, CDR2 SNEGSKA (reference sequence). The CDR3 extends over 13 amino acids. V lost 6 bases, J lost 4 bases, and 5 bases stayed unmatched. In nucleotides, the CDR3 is TGCAGTGCACCTGGGACAGGGGTAGAGACCCAGTACTTC. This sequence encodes CSAPGTGVETQYF.

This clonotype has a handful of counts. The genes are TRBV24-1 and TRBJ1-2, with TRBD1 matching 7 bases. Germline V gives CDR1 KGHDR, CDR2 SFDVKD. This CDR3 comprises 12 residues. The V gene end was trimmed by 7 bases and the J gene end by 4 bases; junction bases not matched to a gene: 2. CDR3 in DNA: TGTGCCACCAGGGACAGGTGCTATGGCTACACCTTC. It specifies CATRDRCYGYTF.

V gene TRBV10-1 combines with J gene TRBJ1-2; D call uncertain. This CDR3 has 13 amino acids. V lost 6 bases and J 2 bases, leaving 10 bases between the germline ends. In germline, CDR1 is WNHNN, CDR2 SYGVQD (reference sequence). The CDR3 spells CASREQLNYGYTF. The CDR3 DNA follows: TGCGCCAGCAGGGAACAACTGAACTATGGCTACACCTTC.

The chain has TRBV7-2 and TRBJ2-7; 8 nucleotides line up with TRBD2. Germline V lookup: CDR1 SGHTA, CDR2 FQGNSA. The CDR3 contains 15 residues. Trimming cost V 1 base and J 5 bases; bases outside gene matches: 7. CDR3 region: CASSLVGTSWHEQYF. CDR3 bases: TGTGCCAGCAGCTTAGTTGGGACTAGTTGGCACGAGCAGTACTTC.

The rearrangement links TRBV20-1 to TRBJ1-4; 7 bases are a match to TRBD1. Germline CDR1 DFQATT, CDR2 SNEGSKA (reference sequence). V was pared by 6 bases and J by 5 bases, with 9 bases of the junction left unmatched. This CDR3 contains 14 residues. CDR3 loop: CSATPGQPNEKLFF. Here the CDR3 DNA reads TGCAGTGCCACCCCGGGACAGCCAAATGAAAAACTGTTTTTT.

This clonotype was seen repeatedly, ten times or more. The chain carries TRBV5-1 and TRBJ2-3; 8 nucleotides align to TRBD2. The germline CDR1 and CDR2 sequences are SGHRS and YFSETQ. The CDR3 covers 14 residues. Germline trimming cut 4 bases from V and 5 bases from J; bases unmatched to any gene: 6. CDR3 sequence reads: CASSDGLAGDTQYF. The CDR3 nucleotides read TGCGCCAGCAGCGACGGACTAGCAGGAGATACGCAGTATTTT.

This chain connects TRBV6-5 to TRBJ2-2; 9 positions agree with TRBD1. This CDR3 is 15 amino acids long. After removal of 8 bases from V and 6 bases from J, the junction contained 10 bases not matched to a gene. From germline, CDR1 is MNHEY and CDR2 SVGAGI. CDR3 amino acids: CASGGGQGHAGELFF. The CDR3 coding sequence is TGTGCCAGCGGAGGGGGACAGGGCCATGCCGGGGAGCTGTTTTTT.

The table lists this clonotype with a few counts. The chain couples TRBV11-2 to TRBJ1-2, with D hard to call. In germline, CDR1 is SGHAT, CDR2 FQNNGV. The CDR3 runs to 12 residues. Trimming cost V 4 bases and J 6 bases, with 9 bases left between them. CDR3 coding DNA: TGTGCCAGCAGCTCCCCCCGAGATGGCTACACCTTC. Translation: CASSSPRDGYTF.

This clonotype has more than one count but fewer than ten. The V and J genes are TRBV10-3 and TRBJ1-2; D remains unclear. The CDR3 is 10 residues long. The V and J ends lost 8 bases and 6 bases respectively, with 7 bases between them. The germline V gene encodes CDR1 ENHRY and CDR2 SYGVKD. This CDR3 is CAIWQNGYTF. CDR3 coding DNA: TGTGCCATCTGGCAAAATGGCTACACCTTC.

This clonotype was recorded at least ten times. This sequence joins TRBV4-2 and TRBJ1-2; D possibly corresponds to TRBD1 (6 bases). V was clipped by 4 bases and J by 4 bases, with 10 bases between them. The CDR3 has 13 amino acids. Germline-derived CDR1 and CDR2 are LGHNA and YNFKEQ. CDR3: CASSPSGAYGYTF. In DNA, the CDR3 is TGTGCCAGCAGCCCCTCGGGGGCCTATGGCTACACCTTC.

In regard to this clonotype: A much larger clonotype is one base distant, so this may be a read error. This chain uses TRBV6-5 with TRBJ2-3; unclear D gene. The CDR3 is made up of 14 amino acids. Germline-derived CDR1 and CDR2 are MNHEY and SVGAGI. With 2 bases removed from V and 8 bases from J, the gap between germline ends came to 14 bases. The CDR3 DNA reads TGTGCCAGCAGTTACGGGAATTTAGACTCTACGCAGTATTTT. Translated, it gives CASSYGNLDSTQYF.

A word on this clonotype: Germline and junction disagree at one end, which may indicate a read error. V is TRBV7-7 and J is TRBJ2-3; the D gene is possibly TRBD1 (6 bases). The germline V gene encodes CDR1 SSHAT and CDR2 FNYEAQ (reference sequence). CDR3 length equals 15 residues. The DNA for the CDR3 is TGTGCTAGCAGCTTAAAGCAGGGGCAGGCAGATACGCAGTATTTT. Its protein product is CASSLKQGQADTQYF.

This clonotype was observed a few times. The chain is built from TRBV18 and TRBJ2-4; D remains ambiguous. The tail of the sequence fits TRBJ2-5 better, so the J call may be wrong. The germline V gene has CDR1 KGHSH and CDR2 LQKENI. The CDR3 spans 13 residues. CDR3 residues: CASSANTEETQYF. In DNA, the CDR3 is TGTGCCAGCTCAGCAAACACGGAAGAGACCCAGTACTTC.

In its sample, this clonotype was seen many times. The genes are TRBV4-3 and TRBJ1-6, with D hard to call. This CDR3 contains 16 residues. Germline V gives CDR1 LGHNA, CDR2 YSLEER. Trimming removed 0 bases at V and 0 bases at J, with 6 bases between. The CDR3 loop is CASSQDHSSYNSPLHF. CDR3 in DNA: TGCGCCAGCAGCCAAGATCATAGCTCCTATAATTCACCCCTCCACTTT.

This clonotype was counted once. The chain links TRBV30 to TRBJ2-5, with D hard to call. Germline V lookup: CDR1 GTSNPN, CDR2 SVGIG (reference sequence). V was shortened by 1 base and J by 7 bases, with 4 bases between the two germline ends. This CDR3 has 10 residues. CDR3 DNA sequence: TGTGCCTGGAGTGCGAGGACCCAGTACTTC. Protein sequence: CAWSARTQYF.

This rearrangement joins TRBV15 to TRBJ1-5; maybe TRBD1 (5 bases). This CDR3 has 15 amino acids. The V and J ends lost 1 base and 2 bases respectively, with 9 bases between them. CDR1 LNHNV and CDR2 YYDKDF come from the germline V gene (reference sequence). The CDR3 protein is CATSRVSGGNQPQHF. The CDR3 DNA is TGTGCCACCAGCAGAGTATCGGGGGGCAATCAGCCCCAGCATTTT.

Here the CDR3 reads CATSSQAPPDEQYF. CDR3 nucleotide sequence: TGTGCCACCAGCTCTCAGGCCCCGCCGGACGAGCAGTACTTC. V and J are TRBV15 and TRBJ2-7; D not certain. There are 14 residues in the CDR3. The V end was cut by 5 bases, the J end by 5 bases, with 16 bases between. Germline CDR1 and CDR2: LNHNV and YYDKDF (reference sequence). Complete variable domain (other parts from reference TRBV15 and TRBJ2-7): DAMVIQNPRYQVTQFGKPVTLSCSQTLNHNVMYWYQQKSSQAPKLLFHYYDKDFNNEADTPDNFQSRRPNTSFCFLDIRSPGLGDTAMYLCATSSQAPPDEQYFGPGTRLTVT.

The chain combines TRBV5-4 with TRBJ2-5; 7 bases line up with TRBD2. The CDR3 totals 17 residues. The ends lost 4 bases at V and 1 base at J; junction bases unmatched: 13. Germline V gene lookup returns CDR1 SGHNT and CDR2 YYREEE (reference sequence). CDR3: CASSRGRGAGPQETQYF. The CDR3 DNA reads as TGTGCCAGCAGCAGGGGACGAGGAGCGGGGCCCCAAGAGACCCAGTACTTC.

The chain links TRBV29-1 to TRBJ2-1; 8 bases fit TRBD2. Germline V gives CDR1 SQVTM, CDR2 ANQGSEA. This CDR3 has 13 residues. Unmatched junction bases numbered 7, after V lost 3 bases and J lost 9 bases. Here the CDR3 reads CSVDRAGEGEQFF. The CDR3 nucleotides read TGCAGCGTTGATCGAGCGGGAGAGGGTGAGCAGTTCTTC.

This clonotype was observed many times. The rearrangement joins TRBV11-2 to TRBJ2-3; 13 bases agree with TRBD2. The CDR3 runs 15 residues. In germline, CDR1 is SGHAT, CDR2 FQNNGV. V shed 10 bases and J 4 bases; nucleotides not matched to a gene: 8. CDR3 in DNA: TGTGCCACCACGTGGACTAGCGGGGGTTCAGATACGCAGTATTTT. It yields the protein CATTWTSGGSDTQYF.

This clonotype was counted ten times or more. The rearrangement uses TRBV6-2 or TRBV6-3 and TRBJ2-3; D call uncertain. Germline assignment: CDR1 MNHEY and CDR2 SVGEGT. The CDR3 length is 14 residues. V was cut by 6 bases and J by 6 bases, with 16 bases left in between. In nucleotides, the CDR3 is TGTGCCAGCAGAATGGGTTCCCTCAGGGATACGCAGTATTTT. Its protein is CASRMGSLRDTQYF.

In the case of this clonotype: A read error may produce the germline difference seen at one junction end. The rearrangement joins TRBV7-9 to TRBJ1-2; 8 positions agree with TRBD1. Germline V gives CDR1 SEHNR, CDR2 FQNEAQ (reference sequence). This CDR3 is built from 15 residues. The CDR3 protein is CAGSLAHRGDDGYTF. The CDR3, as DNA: TGTGCCGGCAGCTTAGCCCACAGGGGGGACGATGGCTACACCTTC.

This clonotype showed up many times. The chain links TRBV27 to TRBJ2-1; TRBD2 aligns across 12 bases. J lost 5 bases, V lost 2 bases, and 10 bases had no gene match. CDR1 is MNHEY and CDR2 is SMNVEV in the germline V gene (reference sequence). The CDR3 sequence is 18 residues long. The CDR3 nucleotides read TGTGCCAGCAGTTTAGGGCTAGCGGGGGGGCATAGGGACAATGAGCAGTTCTTC. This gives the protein CASSLGLAGGHRDNEQFF.

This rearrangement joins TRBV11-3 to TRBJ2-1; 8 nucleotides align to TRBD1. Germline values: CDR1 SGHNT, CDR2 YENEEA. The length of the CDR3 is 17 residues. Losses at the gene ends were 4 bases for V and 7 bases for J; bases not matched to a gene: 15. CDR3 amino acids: CASSSLLDRGGSNEQFF. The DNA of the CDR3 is TGTGCCAGCAGCTCTCTACTCGACAGGGGTGGTTCAAATGAGCAGTTCTTC.

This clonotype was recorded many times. The CDR3 is CASSLTGGKTGELFF. The CDR3 DNA is TGTGCCAGCAGCTTAACGGGGGGCAAAACCGGGGAGCTGTTTTTT. This chain joins TRBV7-6 and TRBJ2-2; D might be TRBD2 (7 bases). This CDR3 region has 15 residues. Germline values: CDR1 SGHVS, CDR2 FNYEAQ. Trimming removed 2 bases at V and 5 bases at J, with 12 bases between.

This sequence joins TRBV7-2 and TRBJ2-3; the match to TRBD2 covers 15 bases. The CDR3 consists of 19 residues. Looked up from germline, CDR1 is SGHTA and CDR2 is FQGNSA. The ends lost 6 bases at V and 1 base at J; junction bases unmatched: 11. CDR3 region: CASSLRTSGGALRTDTQYF. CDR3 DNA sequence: TGTGCCAGCAGTCTCAGGACTAGCGGGGGGGCCCTACGCACAGATACGCAGTATTTT.